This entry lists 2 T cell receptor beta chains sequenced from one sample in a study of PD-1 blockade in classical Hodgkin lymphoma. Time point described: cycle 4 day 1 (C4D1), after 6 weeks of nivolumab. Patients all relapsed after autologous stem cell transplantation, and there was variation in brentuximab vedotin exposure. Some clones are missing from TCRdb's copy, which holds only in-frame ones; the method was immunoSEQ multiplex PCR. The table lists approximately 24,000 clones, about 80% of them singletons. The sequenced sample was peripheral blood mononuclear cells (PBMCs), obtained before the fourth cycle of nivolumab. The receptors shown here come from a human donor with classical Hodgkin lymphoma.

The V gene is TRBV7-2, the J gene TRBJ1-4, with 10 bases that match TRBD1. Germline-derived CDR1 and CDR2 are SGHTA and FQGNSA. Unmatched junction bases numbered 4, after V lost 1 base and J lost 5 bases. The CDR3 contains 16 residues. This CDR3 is CASSLVGQGNNEKLFF. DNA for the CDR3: TGTGCCAGCAGCTTAGTGGGACAGGGGAACAATGAAAAACTGTTTTTT. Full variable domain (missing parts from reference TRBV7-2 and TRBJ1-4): GAGVSQSPSNKVTEKGKDVELRCDPISGHTALYWYRQSLGQGLEFLIYFQGNSAPDKSGLPSDRFSAERTGGSVSTLTIQRTQQEDSAVYLCASSLVGQGNNEKLFFGSGTQLSVL.

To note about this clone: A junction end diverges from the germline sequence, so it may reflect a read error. The CDR3 loop reads CASSVTCTDTQYF. Here the CDR3 DNA reads TGTGCCAGCAGCGTAACTTGCACAGATACGCAGTATTTT. V gene TRBV7-3 combines with J gene TRBJ2-3, with unresolved D. The CDR3 extends over 13 amino acids. The germline CDR1 and CDR2 sequences are SGHTA and FQGTGA.